These T cell receptor beta chains were read from a single sample in a study of early T cells in non-severe SARS-CoV-2 infection. TCRdb ran MiXCR on the 5' RACE reads and lists one entry per CDR3 protein. This table has approximately 34,000 distinct CDR3 sequences, approximately 5.1% appearing once. The source material was whole blood, sampled at baseline. All receptors come from an adult who was a healthcare worker with PCR-confirmed SARS-CoV-2 infection or an uninfected control (not recorded which). Each CDR3 is given without its conserved first and last residue. Fields, in order: V gene, CDR3 protein.

>TRBV7-7
ASSLARQRDYHNEQF
>TRBV19
ASSISGQGERETQY
>TRBV20-1
SARQVGGYNEQF
>TRBV5-1
ASSLTAGGPDTQY
>TRBV5-1
ASSFGDFWPEAF
>TRBV13
ASGWENTEAF
>TRBV10-2
ASSTGGAGTGELF
>TRBV11-2
ASSLFLSGSTEAF
>TRBV11-3
ASSLVGTIGEKLF
>TRBV27
ASSHSKNGLAEETQY
>TRBV20-1
SAYDRERTGELF
>TRBV30
AWSVRGGPNYGYT
>TRBV7-2
ASSTLRTSGSLGQF
>TRBV5-1
ASSADGLVEKLF
>TRBV12-3/TRBV12-4
ASSPHPTGYNEQF
>TRBV4-1
ASSQGGAVTDTQY
>TRBV4-3
ASSQGLLAGGSTYNSPLH
>TRBV7-9
ASSPRQIHEQF
>TRBV9
ASSVAPGVEQF
>TRBV2
ASRGSVRRIDGNTIY
>TRBV12-3/TRBV12-4
ASSRNHLTDTQY